This T cell receptor (beta chain) was identified in a study of T-cell memory formation after mild COVID-19. Study context: Largely donor-specific TCR clusters were found.

Findings and limits, study-wide: Nothing confirmed that second-wave clones peaking on day 37 were specific for SARS-CoV-2.

Constant-segment primers served in 5'RACE that generated TCR alpha and TCR beta cDNA libraries bearing sample barcodes and UMIs. MiXCR, applied by TCRdb to the 5' RACE reads, yields one record per CDR3 protein. Of approximately 290,000 distinct CDR3 sequences listed, about 16% are singletons. This clonotype appeared a few times. Its antigen is unknown. V was trimmed by 4 bases and J by 9 bases, leaving 13 bases between them. CDR1 is DFQATT, CDR2 SNEGSKA, per germline (reference sequence). The CDR3 extends over 12 amino acids. This chain uses TRBV20-1 with TRBJ1-5; D remains ambiguous. Sequenced sample: PBMCs or a T cell subset sorted from them (not recorded which). This receptor was obtained from a man aged 18 to 29 who had mild COVID-19 (a few samples of this study predate the infection). Cell type and time point are not known. CDR3 in amino acids: CSATSMMGPQHF. In DNA, the CDR3 is TGCAGTGCTACCTCTATGATGGGGCCCCAGCATTTT.